The 3 T cell receptor beta chains below were found in one sample sequenced in a study of cytomegalovirus exposure and HLA in healthy donors. Primers for the PCR totalled 60 Vbeta and 13 Jbeta. Only in-frame clones appear in the TCRdb table, and some are missing; sequencing was by immunoSEQ multiplex PCR. The profile shows fewer than 200,000 clones, around 80% of them singletons. Sequencing was done on a sample of PBMCs. Receptors were obtained from a man aged 35-49 years in good health and CMV-seronegative.

V is TRBV4-3 and J is TRBJ2-4, with unresolved D. CDR1 LGHNA and CDR2 YSLEER come from the germline V gene. V was clipped by 2 bases and J by 1 base, with 6 bases between them. This CDR3 is 14 amino acids long. As DNA, the CDR3 is TGCGCCAGCAGCCAATTTATGGCCAAAAACATTCAGTACTTC. It translates to CASSQFMAKNIQYF.

J is TRBJ2-7 and V is TRBV7-9, with a tentative D call TRBD2 (5 bases). Germline V gives CDR1 SEHNR, CDR2 FQNEAQ (reference sequence). This CDR3 contains 15 residues. The V and J ends lost 5 bases and 4 bases respectively, with 18 bases between them. CDR3 residues: CASSELGIKGYEQYF. CDR3 nucleotide sequence: TGTGCCAGCAGCGAACTAGGTATTAAAGGGTACGAGCAGTACTTC.

V is TRBV7-2 and J is TRBJ2-1; the match to TRBD2 covers 10 bases. Trimming took 2 bases from V and 7 from J; bases not matched to a gene: 5. The CDR3 consists of 15 residues. The germline gives CDR1 SGHTA, CDR2 FQGNSA. CDR3 residues: CASSLQSGGVNEQFF. The DNA of the CDR3 is TGTGCCAGCAGCTTACAAAGCGGGGGGGTAAATGAGCAGTTCTTC. Complete variable domain (other parts from reference TRBV7-2 and TRBJ2-1): GAGVSQSPSNKVTEKGKDVELRCDPISGHTALYWYRQSLGQGLEFLIYFQGNSAPDKSGLPSDRFSAERTGGSVSTLTIQRTQQEDSAVYLCASSLQSGGVNEQFFGPGTRLTVL.